A single sample gave rise to the 5 T cell receptor beta chains below, sequenced in a study of Ad26.COV2.S vaccination and SARS-CoV-2 variants. Treatment specified: approximately 18 received Ad26.COV2.S at low or high dose, single or two shots; a few received placebo; per-sample allocation not given. After the first vaccine or placebo injection, samples were drawn on day 63. Repertoires were generated with immunoSEQ multiplex PCR, while TCRdb's copy carries only in-frame clones and drops some. Of 350,000 to 400,000 clones detected, around 91% appear once; the ten largest clones hold approximately 1.9%. The source material was peripheral blood, sampled in a trial of Ad26.COV2.S vaccine versus placebo. The receptors shown here come from a person between 18 and 65 years old who received the Ad26.COV2.S COVID-19 vaccine or a placebo.

This chain uses TRBV6-1 with TRBJ2-1; D is undetermined. The CDR3 length is 14 residues. V was cut by 3 bases and J by 5 bases, with 11 bases left in between. The germline gives CDR1 MNHNS, CDR2 SASEGT. This CDR3 is CASSDLGPHNEQFF. CDR3 bases: TGTGCCAGCAGTGATTTGGGTCCTCACAATGAGCAGTTCTTC.

The rearrangement uses TRBV2 and TRBJ2-5; 9 positions match TRBD2. The germline V gene encodes CDR1 SNHLY and CDR2 FYNNEI. V lost 8 bases and J lost 5; bases outside the gene matches: 6. The CDR3 loop spans 13 amino acids. The CDR3 loop reads CASGGRAGETQYF. The DNA of the CDR3 is TGTGCCAGCGGCGGGAGGGCCGGGGAGACCCAGTACTTC.

The CDR3 bases are TGTGCCAGCAGTTTAACAAGGGATTCACCCCTCCACTTT. Translating it yields CASSLTRDSPLHF. The chain combines TRBV27 with TRBJ1-6; unclear D gene. Germline lookup yields CDR1 MNHEY and CDR2 SMNVEV (reference sequence). Trimming pared 2 bases from V and 8 bases from J, leaving 7 bases between. This CDR3 contains 13 residues.

The rearrangement uses TRBV23-1 and TRBJ2-1; 8 nucleotides align to TRBD2. TRBV23-1 qualifies as an ORF whose function is uncertain. This CDR3 has 17 residues. With 7 bases clipped from V and 8 bases from J, the junction kept 19 bases outside the gene matches. The CDR3 DNA is TGCGCCAGCAACCCCGCTCCGGGACTAGAGCTTGTAGATGAGCAGTTCTTC. It encodes CASNPAPGLELVDEQFF.

A remark on this clone: This sample also contains other DNA sequences that code for the same CDR3. V and J are TRBV5-1 and TRBJ2-2; D ambiguous. This CDR3 has 12 residues. Per germline, CDR1 SGHRS and CDR2 YFSETQ. V lost 2 bases and J lost 2, with 1 base in between. The CDR3 loop is CASSFNTGELFF. In DNA form, the CDR3 reads TGCGCCAGCAGCTTCAACACCGGGGAGCTGTTTTTT. Full variable domain (missing parts from reference TRBV5-1 and TRBJ2-2): KAGVTQTPRYLIKTRGQQVTLSCSPISGHRSVSWYQQTPGQGLQFLFEYFSETQRNKGNFPGRFSGRQFSNSRSEMNVSTLELGDSALYLCASSFNTGELFFGEGSRLTVL.